This section outlines one TCR beta chain sequence together with its context. These data come from a study of CD8 T cells in Susac syndrome. Germline V lookup: CDR1 SGHVS, CDR2 FQNEAQ. Trimming took off 4 bases at V and 15 bases at J, with 22 bases between the two ends. The CDR3 runs to 14 residues. Sequencing of TCR beta was undertaken in CD8+ and CD4+ T cells derived from blood. The multiple sclerosis controls comprised treatment-naive patients whose relapsing-remitting disease was stable or active. Reverse transcription of about 0.5 to 1 ug RNA used random hexamers. TCRdb re-derived calls from the immunoSEQ multiplex PCR reads in MiXCR, one entry per CDR3 protein. Found here are roughly 140,000 distinct CDR3 sequences, nearly 97% of them singletons; the top ten hold around 0.15%.

The receptor's source is a human donor with multiple sclerosis. What was sequenced was CD8+ T cells from PBMCs. The rearrangement links TRBV7-8 to TRBJ2-1; tentative D call: TRBD1 (6 bases). The CDR3 sequence is CASSSRDKGVSPFF. DNA of the CDR3: TGTGCCAGCAGCTCCCGGGACAAAGGGGTCTCTCCGTTCTTC.